These 5 T cell receptor beta chains were sequenced from one sample in a study of blood T cell repertoires in COVID-19. Profiling relied on immunoSEQ multiplex PCR, and the TCRdb table lists in-frame clones only, not all of them. Among fewer than 150,000 clones listed, around four fifths were seen once. Material for sequencing was PBMCs or T cells enriched from blood (not recorded which). The origin of the receptors is a man aged 25 to 40 who had recovered from COVID-19.

This chain joins TRBV11-1 and TRBJ2-5; TRBD1 agrees at 8 bases. V lost 5 bases and J lost 5; bases outside the gene matches: 4. The CDR3 sequence is 13 residues long. Germline loops: CDR1 SGHAT, CDR2 FQDESV (reference sequence). The DNA for the CDR3 is TGTGCCAGCAGCCCCGACAGGGGCGAGACCCAGTACTTC. Its protein product is CASSPDRGETQYF. Looking up the rest from reference TRBV11-1 and TRBJ2-5 gives the full variable domain: EAEVAQSPRYKITEKSQAVAFWCDPISGHATLYWYRQILGQGPELLVQFQDESVVDDSQLPKDRFSAERLKGVDSTLKIQPAELGDSAMYLCASSPDRGETQYFGPGTRLLVL.

The rearrangement joins TRBV5-1 to TRBJ1-1; D is possibly TRBD1 (5 bases). Trimming removed 4 bases from V and 4 bases from J, with 8 bases in between. The CDR3 runs 12 residues. Germline V gene data show CDR1 as SGHRS and CDR2 as YFSETQ. The CDR3, as DNA: TGCGCCAGCAGCGAACAGGCCACTGAAGCTTTCTTT. Protein: CASSEQATEAFF.

The V gene is TRBV10-1, the J gene TRBJ1-1; 10 bases are shared with TRBD1. The CDR3 is 16 amino acids. CDR1 and CDR2 (germline): WNHNN, SYGVQD (reference sequence). J was trimmed by 4 bases and V by 5 bases; bases with no gene match: 10. The DNA for the CDR3 is TGCGCCAGCAGTTACCTCCGGGACAGGGGACCCACTGAAGCTTTCTTT. The encoded protein is CASSYLRDRGPTEAFF.

The chain joins TRBV10-1 to TRBJ1-2; perhaps TRBD1 as D (6 bases). V was pared by 9 bases and J by 6 bases, with 32 bases between. The germline CDR1 and CDR2 sequences are WNHNN and SYGVQD (reference sequence). The CDR3 runs 18 residues. The CDR3 reads CAREWVSGGEPPLDGYTF. The CDR3 DNA reads as TGCGCCAGGGAATGGGTCTCGGGGGGCGAACCTCCTTTAGATGGCTACACCTTC.

The chain is built from TRBV10-3 and TRBJ1-1; 7 bases align to TRBD1. The junction had 15 bases not matched to a gene; V was cut back by 4 bases and J by 1 base. The CDR3 covers 18 residues. Germline values: CDR1 ENHRY, CDR2 SYGVKD. The CDR3 sequence: CAISAPQGGQGRNTEAFF. The CDR3 region has the DNA TGTGCCATCAGTGCCCCGCAGGGGGGTCAAGGACGGAACACTGAAGCTTTCTTT.